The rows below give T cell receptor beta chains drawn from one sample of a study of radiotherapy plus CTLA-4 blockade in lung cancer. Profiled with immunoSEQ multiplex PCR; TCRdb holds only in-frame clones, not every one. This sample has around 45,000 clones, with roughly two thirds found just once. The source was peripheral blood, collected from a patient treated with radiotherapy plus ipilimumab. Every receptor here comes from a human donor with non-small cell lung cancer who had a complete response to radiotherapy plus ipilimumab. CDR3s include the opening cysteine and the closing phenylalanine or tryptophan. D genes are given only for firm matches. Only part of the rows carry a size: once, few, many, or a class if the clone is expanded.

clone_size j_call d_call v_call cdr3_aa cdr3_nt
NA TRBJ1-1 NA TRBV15 CATSREGATNTEAFF TGTGCCACCAGCAGAGAGGGAGCGACGAACACTGAAGCTTTCTTT
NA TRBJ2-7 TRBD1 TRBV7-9 CASTAPGQGHEQYF TGTGCCAGCACCGCACCGGGACAGGGGCACGAGCAGTACTTC
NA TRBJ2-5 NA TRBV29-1 CSVEPGGGPPQYF TGCAGCGTTGAACCTGGGGGGGGGCCGCCGCAGTACTTC
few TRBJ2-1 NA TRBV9 CASSVVGAPHNEQFF TGTGCCAGCAGCGTAGTGGGGGCGCCCCACAATGAGCAGTTCTTC
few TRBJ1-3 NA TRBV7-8 CASSFLGAGNTIYF TGTGCCAGCAGCTTTTTGGGCGCTGGAAACACCATATATTTT
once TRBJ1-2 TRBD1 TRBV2 CASSGQGVGGYTF TGTGCCAGCAGCGGACAGGGGGTGGGCGGCTACACCTTC
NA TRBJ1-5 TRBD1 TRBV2 CASAQGATYSNQPQHF TGTGCCAGCGCGCAGGGGGCTACGTATAGCAATCAGCCCCAGCATTTT
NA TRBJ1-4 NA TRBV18 CASSTTGSAKLFF TGTGCCAGCTCAACCACAGGGAGCGCAAAACTGTTTTTT
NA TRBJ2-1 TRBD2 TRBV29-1 CSVDTSGRRNEQFF TGCAGCGTTGACACTAGCGGGAGGAGGAATGAGCAGTTCTTC
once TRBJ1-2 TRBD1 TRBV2 CASTQDRARANYGYTF TGTGCCAGCACCCAAGACAGGGCTCGAGCTAACTATGGCTACACCTTC
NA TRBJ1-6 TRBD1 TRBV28 CASSFAGTVRTPLHF TGTGCCAGCAGTTTTGCCGGGACAGTGAGGACACCCCTCCACTTT
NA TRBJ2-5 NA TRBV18 CASSPARGGRETQYF TGTGCCAGCTCACCAGCCAGGGGTGGAAGAGAGACCCAGTACTTC
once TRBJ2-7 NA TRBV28 CASSLRLAYEQYF TGTGCCAGCAGTTTAAGACTAGCCTACGAGCAGTACTTC
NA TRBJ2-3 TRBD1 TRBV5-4 CAWGTGGTDTQYF TGTGCCTGGGGGACAGGGGGCACAGATACGCAGTATTTT
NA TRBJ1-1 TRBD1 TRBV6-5 CASRDRVMNTEAFF TGTGCCAGCAGGGACAGGGTAATGAACACTGAAGCTTTCTTT
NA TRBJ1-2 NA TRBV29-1 CSVGTPTNYGYTF TGCAGCGTTGGGACTCCCACTAACTATGGCTACACCTTC
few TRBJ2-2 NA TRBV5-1 CASSLVGEDTGELFF TGCGCCAGCAGCTTAGTGGGGGAGGACACCGGGGAGCTGTTTTTT
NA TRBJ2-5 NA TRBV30 CAWSVGGTLETQYF TGTGCCTGGAGTGTTGGCGGGACCCTAGAGACCCAGTACTTC
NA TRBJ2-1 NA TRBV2 CASSDRGPVDEQFF TGTGCCAGCAGTGATAGGGGCCCAGTAGATGAGCAGTTCTTC
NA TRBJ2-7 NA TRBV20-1 CSAQPRSEQYF TGCAGTGCGCAACCTAGATCCGAGCAGTACTTC
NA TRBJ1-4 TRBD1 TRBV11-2 CASSYGTGIGTNEKLFF TGTGCCAGCAGCTACGGGACAGGGATAGGCACTAATGAAAAACTGTTTTTT
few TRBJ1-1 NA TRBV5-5 CASSLYSNTYAGDTEAFF TGTGCCAGCAGCTTGTATAGCAATACCTACGCGGGGGACACTGAAGCTTTCTTT
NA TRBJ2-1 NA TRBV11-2 CASSPLGSSYNEQFF TGTGCCAGCAGCCCCCTGGGCAGCTCCTACAATGAGCAGTTCTTC
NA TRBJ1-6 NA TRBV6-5 CASSYSGLAASPLHF TGTGCCAGCAGTTACTCGGGGCTGGCTGCCTCACCCCTCCACTTT
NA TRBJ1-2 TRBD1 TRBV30 CAWIVGTASYRSYGYTF TGTGCCTGGATTGTCGGGACAGCCTCATATCGGAGCTATGGCTACACCTTC
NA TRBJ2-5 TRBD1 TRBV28 CASSLGQGTQETQYF TGTGCCAGCAGTTTAGGACAGGGCACCCAAGAGACCCAGTACTTC
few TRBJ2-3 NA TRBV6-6 CASSYSRAPDTQYF TGTGCCAGCAGTTACTCGAGAGCCCCAGATACGCAGTATTTT
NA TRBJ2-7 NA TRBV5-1 CASSLLSGINYEQYF TGCGCCAGCAGCTTGTTGTCAGGGATTAACTACGAGCAGTACTTC
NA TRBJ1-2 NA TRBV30 CAHTPPTKNYGYTF TGTGCCCATACCCCCCCTACCAAAAACTATGGCTACACCTTC
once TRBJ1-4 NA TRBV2 CASSEGGAGVEKLFF TGTGCCAGCAGTGAAGGTGGGGCGGGAGTTGAAAAACTGTTTTTT
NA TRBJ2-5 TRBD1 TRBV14 CASSMDRSQETQYF TGTGCCAGCAGCATGGACAGGTCCCAAGAGACCCAGTACTTC
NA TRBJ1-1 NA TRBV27 CASRGGIRNTEAFF TGTGCCAGCCGGGGGGGGATCAGGAACACTGAAGCTTTCTTT
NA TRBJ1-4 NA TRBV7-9 CASSLERSFEKLFF TGTGCCAGCAGCTTAGAACGGAGCTTTGAAAAACTGTTTTTT
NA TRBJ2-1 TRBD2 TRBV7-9 CASSPGTSNEQFF TGTGCCAGCAGCCCGGGGACTAGCAATGAGCAGTTCTTC
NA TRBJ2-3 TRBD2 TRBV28 CASSRRTSGGADTQYF TGTGCCAGCAGTCGTAGGACTAGCGGGGGGGCGGATACGCAGTATTTT
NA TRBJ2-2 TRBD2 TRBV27 CASRSGNTINTGELFF TGTGCCAGCCGGAGCGGGAACACTATTAACACCGGGGAGCTGTTTTTT
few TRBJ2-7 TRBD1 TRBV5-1 CASSPGTGGYEQYF TGCGCCAGCAGCCCCGGGACAGGGGGCTACGAGCAGTACTTC
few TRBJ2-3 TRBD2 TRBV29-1 CSVGGRGSSTDTQYF TGCAGCGTTGGCGGGAGAGGGTCTAGCACAGATACGCAGTATTTT
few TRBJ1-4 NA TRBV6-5 CASRQFRGEKLFF TGTGCCAGCAGACAGTTTCGGGGTGAAAAACTGTTTTTT
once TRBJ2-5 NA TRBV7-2 CASSLAGAQETQYF TGTGCCAGCAGCTTGGCGGGGGCACAAGAGACCCAGTACTTC
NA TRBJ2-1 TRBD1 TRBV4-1 CASSRRSGQGIYNEQFF TGCGCCAGCAGCCGTCGGTCGGGACAGGGAATCTACAATGAGCAGTTCTTC
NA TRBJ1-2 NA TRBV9 CASSPGQLEFYGYTF TGTGCCAGCAGCCCCGGACAGCTAGAGTTCTATGGCTACACCTTC
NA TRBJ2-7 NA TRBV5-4 CASSDKTRPYEQYF TGTGCCAGCAGCGACAAGACACGTCCCTACGAGCAGTACTTC
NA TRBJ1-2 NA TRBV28 CASSKDLIAGYTF TGTGCCAGCAGTAAGGACTTGATTGCTGGCTACACCTTC
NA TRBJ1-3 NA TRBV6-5 CASSFAENSGNTIYF TGTGCCAGCAGTTTTGCCGAGAACTCTGGAAACACCATATATTTT
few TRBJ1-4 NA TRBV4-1 CASSKFEMSTGLYEKLFF TGCGCCAGCAGCAAGTTCGAAATGTCGACAGGCTTATACGAAAAACTGTTTTTT
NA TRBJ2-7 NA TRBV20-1 CSASNEQYF TGCAGTGCTAGTAACGAGCAGTACTTC
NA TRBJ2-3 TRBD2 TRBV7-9 CASSPVTSGSRTDTQYF TGTGCCAGCAGCCCCGTAACTAGCGGGAGTAGGACAGATACGCAGTATTTT
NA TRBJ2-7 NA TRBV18 CASSRDTSYEQYF TGTGCCAGCTCACGGGACACCTCCTACGAGCAGTACTTC
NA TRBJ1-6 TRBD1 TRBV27 CASSLGTARNSPLHF TGTGCCAGCAGTTTGGGGACAGCCCGCAATTCACCCCTCCACTTT
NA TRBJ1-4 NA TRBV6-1 CASSLGGVGEKLFF TGTGCCAGCAGTCTCGGGGGGGTGGGGGAAAAACTGTTTTTT